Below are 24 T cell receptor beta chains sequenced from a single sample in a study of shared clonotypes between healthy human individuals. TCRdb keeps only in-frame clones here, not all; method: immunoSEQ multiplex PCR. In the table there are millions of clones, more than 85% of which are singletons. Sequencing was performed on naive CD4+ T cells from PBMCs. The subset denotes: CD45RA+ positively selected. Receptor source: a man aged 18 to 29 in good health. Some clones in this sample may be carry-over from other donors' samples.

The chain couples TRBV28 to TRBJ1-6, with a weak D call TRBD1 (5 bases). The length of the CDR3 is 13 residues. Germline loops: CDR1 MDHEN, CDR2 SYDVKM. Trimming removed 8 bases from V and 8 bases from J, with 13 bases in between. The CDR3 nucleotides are TGTGCCAGCGAGGCAGGGTATGATTCACCCCTCCACTTT. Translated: CASEAGYDSPLHF. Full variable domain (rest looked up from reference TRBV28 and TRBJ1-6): DVKVTQSSRYLVKRTGEKVFLECVQDMDHENMFWYRQDPGLGLRLIYFSYDVKMKEKGDIPEGYSVSREKKERFSLILESASTNQTSMYLCASEAGYDSPLHFGNGTRLTVT.

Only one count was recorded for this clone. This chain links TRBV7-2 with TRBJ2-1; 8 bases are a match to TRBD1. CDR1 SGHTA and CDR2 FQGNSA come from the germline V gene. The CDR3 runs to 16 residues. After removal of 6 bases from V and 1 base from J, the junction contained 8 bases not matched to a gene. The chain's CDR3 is CASSPGQGLSYNEQFF. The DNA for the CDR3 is TGTGCCAGCAGTCCAGGACAGGGTTTGTCCTACAATGAGCAGTTCTTC. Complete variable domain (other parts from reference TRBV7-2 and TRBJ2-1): GAGVSQSPSNKVTEKGKDVELRCDPISGHTALYWYRQSLGQGLEFLIYFQGNSAPDKSGLPSDRFSAERTGGSVSTLTIQRTQQEDSAVYLCASSPGQGLSYNEQFFGPGTRLTVL.

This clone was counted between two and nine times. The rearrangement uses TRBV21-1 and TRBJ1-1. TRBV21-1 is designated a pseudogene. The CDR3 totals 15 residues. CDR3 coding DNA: TGTGCCAGCAACCCCTCTGACAGGGAGGGTACTGAAGCTTTCTTT. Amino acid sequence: CASNPSDREGTEAFF.

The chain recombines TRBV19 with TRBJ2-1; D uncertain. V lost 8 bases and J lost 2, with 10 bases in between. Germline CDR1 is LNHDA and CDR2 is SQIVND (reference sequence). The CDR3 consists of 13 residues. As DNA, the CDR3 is TGTGCCAGTCAACGCTCGGCCTACAATGAGCAGTTCTTC. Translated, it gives CASQRSAYNEQFF. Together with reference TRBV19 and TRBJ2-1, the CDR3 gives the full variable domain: DGGITQSPKYLFRKEGQNVTLSCEQNLNHDAMYWYRQDPGQGLRLIYYSQIVNDFQKGDIAEGYSVSREKKESFPLTVTSAQKNPTAFYLCASQRSAYNEQFFGPGTRLTVL.

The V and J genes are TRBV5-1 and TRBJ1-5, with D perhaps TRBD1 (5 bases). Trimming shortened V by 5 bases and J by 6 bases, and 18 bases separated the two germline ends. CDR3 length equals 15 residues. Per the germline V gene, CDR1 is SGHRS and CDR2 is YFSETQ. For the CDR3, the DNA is TGCGCCAGCAGTTGGGACGGTACGGTAGGTCAGCCCCAGCATTTT. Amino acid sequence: CASSWDGTVGQPQHF.

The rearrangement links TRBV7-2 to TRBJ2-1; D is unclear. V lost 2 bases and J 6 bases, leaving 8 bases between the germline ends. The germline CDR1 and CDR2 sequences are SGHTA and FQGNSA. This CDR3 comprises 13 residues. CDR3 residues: CASSLIWGNEQFF. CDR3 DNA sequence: TGTGCCAGCAGCTTAATTTGGGGCAATGAGCAGTTCTTC.

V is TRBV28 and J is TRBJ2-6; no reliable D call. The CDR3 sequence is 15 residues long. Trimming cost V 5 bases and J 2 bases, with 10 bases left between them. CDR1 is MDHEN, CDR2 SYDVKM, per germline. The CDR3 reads CASSPFPPGANVLTF. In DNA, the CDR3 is TGTGCCAGCAGTCCGTTCCCACCTGGGGCCAACGTCCTGACTTTC.

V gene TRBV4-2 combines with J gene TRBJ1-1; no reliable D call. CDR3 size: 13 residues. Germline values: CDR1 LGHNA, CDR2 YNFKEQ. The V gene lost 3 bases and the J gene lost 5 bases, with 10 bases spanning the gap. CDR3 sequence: CASSQLRVTEAFF. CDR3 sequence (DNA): TGTGCCAGCAGCCAGCTAAGGGTAACTGAAGCTTTCTTT.

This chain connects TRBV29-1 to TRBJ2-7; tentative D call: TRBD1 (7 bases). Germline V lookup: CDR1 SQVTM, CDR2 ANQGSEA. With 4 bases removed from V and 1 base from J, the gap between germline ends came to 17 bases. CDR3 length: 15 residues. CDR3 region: CSVVKTGTLSYEQYF. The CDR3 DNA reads TGCAGCGTTGTAAAGACAGGGACTTTGTCCTACGAGCAGTACTTC.

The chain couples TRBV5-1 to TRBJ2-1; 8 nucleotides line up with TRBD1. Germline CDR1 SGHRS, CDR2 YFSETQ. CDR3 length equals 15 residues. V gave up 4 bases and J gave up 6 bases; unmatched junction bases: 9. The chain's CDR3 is CASSPGRTGINEQFF. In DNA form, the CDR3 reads TGCGCCAGCAGCCCTGGACGGACAGGGATCAATGAGCAGTTCTTC.

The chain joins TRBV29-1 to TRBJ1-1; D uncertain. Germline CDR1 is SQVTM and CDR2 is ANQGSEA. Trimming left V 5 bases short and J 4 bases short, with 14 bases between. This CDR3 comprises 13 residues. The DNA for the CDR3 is TGCAGCGTTCTTCCCAGGTGGGGCACTGAAGCTTTCTTT. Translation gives CSVLPRWGTEAFF.

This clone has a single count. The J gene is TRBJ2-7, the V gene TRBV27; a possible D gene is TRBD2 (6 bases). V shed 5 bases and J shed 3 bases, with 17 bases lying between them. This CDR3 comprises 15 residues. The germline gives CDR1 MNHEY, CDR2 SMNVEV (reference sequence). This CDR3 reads CASSLSPGGVYEQYF. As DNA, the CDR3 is TGTGCCAGCAGTCTGTCGCCCGGAGGGGTCTACGAGCAGTACTTC.

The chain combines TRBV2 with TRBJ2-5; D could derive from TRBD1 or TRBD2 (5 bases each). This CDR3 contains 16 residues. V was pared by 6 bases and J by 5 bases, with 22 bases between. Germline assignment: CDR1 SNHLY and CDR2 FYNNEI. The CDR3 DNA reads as TGTGCCAGCAGCGCTAGGCCGGGACCCTGGGCGGAGACCCAGTACTTC. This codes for CASSARPGPWAETQYF.

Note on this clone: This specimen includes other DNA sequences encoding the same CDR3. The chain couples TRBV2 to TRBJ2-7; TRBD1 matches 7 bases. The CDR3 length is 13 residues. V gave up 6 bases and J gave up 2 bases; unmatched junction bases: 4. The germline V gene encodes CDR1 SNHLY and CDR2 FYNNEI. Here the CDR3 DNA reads TGTGCCAGCAGGAGGGACAGCCCCTACGAGCAGTACTTC. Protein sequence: CASRRDSPYEQYF.

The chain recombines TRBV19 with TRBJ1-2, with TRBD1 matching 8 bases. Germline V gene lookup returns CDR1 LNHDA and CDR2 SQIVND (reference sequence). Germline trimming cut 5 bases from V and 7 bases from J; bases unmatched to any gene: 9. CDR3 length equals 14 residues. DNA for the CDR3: TGTGCCAGTAGTGTGAGACAGGGGTATCGTGGCTACACCTTC. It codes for CASSVRQGYRGYTF.

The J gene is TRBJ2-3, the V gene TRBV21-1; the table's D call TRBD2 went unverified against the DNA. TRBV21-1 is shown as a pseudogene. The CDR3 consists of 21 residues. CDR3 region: CASSKITSDGVEKTSTDTQYF. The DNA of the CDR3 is TGTGCCAGCAGCAAAATAACGTCGGATGGAGTAGAGAAAACTAGCACAGATACGCAGTATTTT.

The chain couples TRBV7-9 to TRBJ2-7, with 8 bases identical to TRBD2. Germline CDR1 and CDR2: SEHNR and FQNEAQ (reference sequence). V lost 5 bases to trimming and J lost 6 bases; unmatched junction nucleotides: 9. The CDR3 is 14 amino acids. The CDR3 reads CASSDSGRGGEQYF. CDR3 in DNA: TGTGCCAGCAGCGATTCCGGCCGGGGGGGCGAGCAGTACTTC.

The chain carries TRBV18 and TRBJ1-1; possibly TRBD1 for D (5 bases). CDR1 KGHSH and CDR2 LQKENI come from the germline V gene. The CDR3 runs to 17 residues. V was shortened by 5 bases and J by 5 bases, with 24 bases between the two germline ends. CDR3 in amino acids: CASSSFGEGSSGTEAFF. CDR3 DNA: TGTGCCAGCTCATCGTTTGGAGAGGGGAGTAGTGGGACTGAAGCTTTCTTT.

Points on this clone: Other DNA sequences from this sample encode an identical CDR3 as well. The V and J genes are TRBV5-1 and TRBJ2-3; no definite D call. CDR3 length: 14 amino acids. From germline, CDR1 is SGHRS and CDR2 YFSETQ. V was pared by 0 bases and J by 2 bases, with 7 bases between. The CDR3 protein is CASSLGGTTDTQYF. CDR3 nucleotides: TGCGCCAGCAGCTTGGGGGGTACCACAGATACGCAGTATTTT.

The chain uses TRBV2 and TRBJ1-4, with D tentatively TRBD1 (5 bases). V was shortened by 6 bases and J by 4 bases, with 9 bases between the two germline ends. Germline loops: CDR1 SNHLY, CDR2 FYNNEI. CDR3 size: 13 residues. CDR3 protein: CASREQVNEKLFF. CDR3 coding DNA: TGTGCCAGCAGGGAACAGGTTAATGAAAAACTGTTTTTT.

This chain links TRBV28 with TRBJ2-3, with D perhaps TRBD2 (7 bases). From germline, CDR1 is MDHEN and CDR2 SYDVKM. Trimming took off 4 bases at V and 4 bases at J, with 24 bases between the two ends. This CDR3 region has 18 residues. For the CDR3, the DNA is TGTGCCAGCAGTTCCCAACGAGGGGGGGACAAGGCGGCAGATACGCAGTATTTT. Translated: CASSSQRGGDKAADTQYF.

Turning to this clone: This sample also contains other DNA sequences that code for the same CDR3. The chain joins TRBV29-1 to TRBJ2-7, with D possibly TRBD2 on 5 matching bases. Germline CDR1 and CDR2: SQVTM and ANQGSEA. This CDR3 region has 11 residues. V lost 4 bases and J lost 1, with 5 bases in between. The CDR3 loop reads CSVAGSYEQYF. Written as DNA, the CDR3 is TGCAGCGTTGCGGGGTCCTACGAGCAGTACTTC.

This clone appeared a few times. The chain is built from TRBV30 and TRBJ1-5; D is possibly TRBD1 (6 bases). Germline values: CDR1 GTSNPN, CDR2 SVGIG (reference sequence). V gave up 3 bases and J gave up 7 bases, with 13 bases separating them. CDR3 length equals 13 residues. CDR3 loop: CAWRQGYGQPQHF. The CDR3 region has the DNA TGTGCCTGGAGACAGGGCTATGGGCAGCCCCAGCATTTT.

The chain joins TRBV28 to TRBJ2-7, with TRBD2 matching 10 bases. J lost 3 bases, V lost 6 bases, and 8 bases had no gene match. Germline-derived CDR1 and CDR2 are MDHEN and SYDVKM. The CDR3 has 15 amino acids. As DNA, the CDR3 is TGTGCCAGCAGCTCAACTAGCGGGACGGTCTACGAGCAGTACTTC. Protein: CASSSTSGTVYEQYF.